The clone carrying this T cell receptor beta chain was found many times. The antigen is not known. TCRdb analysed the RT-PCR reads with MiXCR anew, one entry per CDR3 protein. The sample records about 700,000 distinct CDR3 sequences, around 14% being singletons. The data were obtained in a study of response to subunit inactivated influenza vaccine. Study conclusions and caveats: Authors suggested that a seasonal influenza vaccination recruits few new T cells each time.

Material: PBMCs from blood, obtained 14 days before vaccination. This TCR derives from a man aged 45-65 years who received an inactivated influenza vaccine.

CDR3 loop: CASSLEGPNTEAFF. The CDR3, as DNA: TGTGCCAGCAGTTTAGAGGGGCCGAACACTGAAGCTTTCTTT. The rearrangement joins TRBV12-3 or TRBV12-4 to TRBJ1-1; possibly TRBD1 for D (5 bases). The ends were cut back, 1 base at V and 1 base at J, with 7 bases in the middle. This CDR3 comprises 14 residues.